This T cell receptor beta chain derives from a study of T cell repertoires in cytomegalovirus infection. Study details: HLA-B-restricted CMV epitopes that are well studied, plus recently identified HLA-C-restricted ones, were used by the study. In public TCR beta signatures, there were indications of both CMV infection and matching HLA type. The study, taken as a whole, reports: Dominating the ex vivo response were HLA-C-restricted CMV-specific TCR beta clonotypes. Cumulated frequencies of public TCR beta families served to identify carriers of CMV plus the relevant HLA.

TCRdb reanalysed the reads using MiXCR and keeps one entry per CDR3 protein. The data hold some 320,000 distinct CDR3 sequences, with 29% observed a single time. As to this clonotype: The target antigen is unknown.

CDR1 is MNHGY, CDR2 SAAAGT, per germline. This CDR3 region has 13 residues. The V and J ends lost 9 bases and 9 bases respectively, with 18 bases between them. The specimen was cultured PBMCs, collected from culture after CMV antigen stimulation. This receptor was taken from a human donor in good health (CMV status not recorded). Some clones in this sample may be carry-over from other donors' samples. The chain joins TRBV6-8 to TRBJ2-1, with D perhaps matching TRBD1 (6 bases). The CDR3 bases are TGTGCCAGTGGAGTGAGGGGGAAGAGTGAGCAGTTCTTC. As protein: CASGVRGKSEQFF.